This TCR beta chain was found in a study of control samples from healthy donors and cancer patients. Some clones are missing from TCRdb's copy, which holds only in-frame ones; the method was immunoSEQ multiplex PCR. The profile shows approximately 150,000 clones, 94% of them singletons. Germline trimming cut 4 bases from V and 1 base from J; bases unmatched to any gene: 3. Per germline, CDR1 KGHSY and CDR2 FQNENV. The CDR3 has 14 amino acids. The TCR originated in a man aged 40-49 years in good health. Sample: blood. The rearrangement links TRBV16 to TRBJ1-1; 7 bases are shared with TRBD1. This CDR3 reads CASSRGTANTEAFF. The CDR3 DNA reads as TGTGCCAGCAGCCGAGGGACAGCGAACACTGAAGCTTTCTTT.